This is a list of T cell receptor beta chains from one sample in a study of T-cell reconstitution after alpha-beta-depleted transplantation in children. Using its own MiXCR run on the PCR reads, TCRdb lists one record per CDR3 protein. The data show roughly 32,000 distinct CDR3 sequences, about 6.8% seen once. The sequencing used peripheral blood, collected 60 days after TCRalphabeta/CD19-depleted stem cell transplant. Receptors were obtained from a child under two years old who had a stem cell transplant for acute myeloid leukemia, so the T cells may come from the graft donor. CDR3s include the opening cysteine and the closing phenylalanine or tryptophan. D genes are given only for firm matches. Some rows mark clone size as missing; the rest say once, few, many or name a class of expanded clone.

11	many	-	TRBJ2-7	TRBV6-2/TRBV6-3	TGTGCCAGCAGTTACTCGGGCGAGCAGTACTTC	CASSYSGEQYF
10	many	-	TRBJ1-1	TRBV20-1	TGCAGCTCACCGAACACTGAAGCTTTCTTT	CSSPNTEAFF
14	many	-	TRBJ2-1	TRBV12-5	TGTGCTAGTGGTTTGGGGCTAGTTGGCAATGAGCAGTTCTTC	CASGLGLVGNEQFF
14	many	TRBD1	TRBJ1-5	TRBV7-8	TGTGCCAGCAGCCCCCGGCAGGGGGGTCAGCCCCAGCATTTT	CASSPRQGGQPQHF
14	few	TRBD1	TRBJ1-1	TRBV25-1	TGTGCCAGCAGACCTGACAGGGCGAACACTGAAGCTTTCTTT	CASRPDRANTEAFF
21	many	TRBD2	TRBJ2-3	TRBV6-2/TRBV6-3	TGTGCCAGCAGTTACCCCTTGACTAGCGGGAGGGCAACACCAGTTATAGATACGCAGTATTTT	CASSYPLTSGRATPVIDTQYF
13	many	TRBD1	TRBJ2-1	TRBV25-1	TGTGCCAGCGCCCGGGACAGCTACAATGAGCAGTTCTTC	CASARDSYNEQFF
14	many	-	TRBJ1-5	TRBV6-5	TGTGCCAGCAGTTGGGCTAGAAAGAATCAGCCCCAGCATTTT	CASSWARKNQPQHF
10	-	-	TRBJ2-1	TRBV20-1	TGCAGTGCTCGCTCCTGGGGTGAGCGGTTC	CSARSWGERF
15	many	TRBD1	TRBJ1-5	TRBV4-1	TGCGCCAGCAGCCAAGTAGGACAGGGCGATCAGCCCCAGCATTTT	CASSQVGQGDQPQHF
12	-	-	TRBJ2-5	TRBV30	TGTGCCTGGAGTCGGCTAACGGGGACCCAGTACTTC	CAWSRLTGTQYF
14	-	-	TRBJ1-5	TRBV6-1	TGTGCCAGCAGTGAAGCGGGCCTTAATCAGCCCCAGCATTTT	CASSEAGLNQPQHF
16	many	-	TRBJ2-1	TRBV21-1	TGTGCCAGCAGCAAAGCCGGGACAGAAGCCTACAATGAGCAGTTCTTC	CASSKAGTEAYNEQFF
14	many	-	TRBJ2-2	TRBV12-3/TRBV12-4	TGTGCCAGCCGTAGAGGAGGGCCCACCGGGGAGCTGTTTTTT	CASRRGGPTGELFF
13	many	-	TRBJ2-1	TRBV28	TGTGCCAGTCGGGAGTTCTCCTACAATGAGCAGTTCTTC	CASREFSYNEQFF